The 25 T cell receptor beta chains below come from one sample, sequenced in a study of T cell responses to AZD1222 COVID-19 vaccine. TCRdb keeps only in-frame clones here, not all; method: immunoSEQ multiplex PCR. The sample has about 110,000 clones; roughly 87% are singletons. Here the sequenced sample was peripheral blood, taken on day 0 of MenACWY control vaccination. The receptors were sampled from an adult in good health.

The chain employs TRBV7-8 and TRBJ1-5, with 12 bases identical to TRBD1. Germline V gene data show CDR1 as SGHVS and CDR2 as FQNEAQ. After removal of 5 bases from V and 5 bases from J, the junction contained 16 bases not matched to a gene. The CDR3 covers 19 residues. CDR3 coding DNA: TGTGCCAGCAGCACCGGGACAGGGGGCGCTTTACTGTTGGATCAGCCCCAGCATTTT. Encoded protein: CASSTGTGGALLLDQPQHF.

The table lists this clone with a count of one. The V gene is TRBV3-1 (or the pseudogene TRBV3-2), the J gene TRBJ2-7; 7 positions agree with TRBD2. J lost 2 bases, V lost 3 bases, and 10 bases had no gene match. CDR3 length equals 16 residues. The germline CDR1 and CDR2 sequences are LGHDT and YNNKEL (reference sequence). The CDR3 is CASSQLGGGRPYEQYF. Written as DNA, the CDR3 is TGTGCCAGCAGCCAGTTGGGGGGAGGGCGGCCCTACGAGCAGTACTTC.

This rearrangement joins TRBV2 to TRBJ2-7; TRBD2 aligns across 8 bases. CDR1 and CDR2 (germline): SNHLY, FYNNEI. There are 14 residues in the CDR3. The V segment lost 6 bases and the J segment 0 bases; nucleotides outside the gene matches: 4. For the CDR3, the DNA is TGTGCCAGCAGAAGCGGGGGATCCTCCTACGAGCAGTACTTC. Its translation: CASRSGGSSYEQYF. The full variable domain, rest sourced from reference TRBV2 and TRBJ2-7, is EPEVTQTPSHQVTQMGQEVILRCVPISNHLYFYWYRQILGQKVEFLVSFYNNEISEKSEIFDDQFSVERPDGSNFTLKIRSTKLEDSAMYFCASRSGGSSYEQYFGPGTRLTVT.

CDR3: CASSEWGTDYEQYF. DNA of the CDR3: TGTGCCAGCAGTGAATGGGGGACGGATTACGAGCAGTACTTC. The chain combines TRBV6-1 with TRBJ2-7; D assignment may be TRBD1 or TRBD2 (5 bases each). The germline V and J ends were trimmed by 2 bases and 4 bases, with 12 bases remaining between them. Germline CDR1 reads MNHNS; CDR2 reads SASEGT. This CDR3 is 14 amino acids long.

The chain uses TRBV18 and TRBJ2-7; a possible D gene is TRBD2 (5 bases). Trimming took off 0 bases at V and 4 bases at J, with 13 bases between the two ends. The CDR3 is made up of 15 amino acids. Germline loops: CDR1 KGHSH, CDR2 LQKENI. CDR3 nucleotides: TGTGCCAGCTCACCACCGCAGGAGGTGGGGTACGAGCAGTACTTC. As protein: CASSPPQEVGYEQYF.

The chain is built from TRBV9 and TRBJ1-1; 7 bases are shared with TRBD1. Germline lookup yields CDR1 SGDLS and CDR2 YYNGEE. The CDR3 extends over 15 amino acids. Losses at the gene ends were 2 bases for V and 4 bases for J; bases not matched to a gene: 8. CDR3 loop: CASSVLDRVGTEAFF. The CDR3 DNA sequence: TGTGCCAGCAGCGTCTTAGACAGGGTCGGCACTGAAGCTTTCTTT.

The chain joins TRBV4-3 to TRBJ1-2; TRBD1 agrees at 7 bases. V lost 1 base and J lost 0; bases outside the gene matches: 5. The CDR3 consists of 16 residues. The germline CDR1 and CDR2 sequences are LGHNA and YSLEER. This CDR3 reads CASSQGLQGTNYGYTF. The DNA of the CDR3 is TGCGCCAGCAGCCAAGGGCTACAGGGGACTAACTATGGCTACACCTTC.

CDR3 bases: TGTGCCAGCACCCAGGGGGCGCCCACTGAAGCTTTCTTT. This translates into CASTQGAPTEAFF. The chain recombines TRBV6-5 with TRBJ1-1, with 8 bases lining up with TRBD1. The CDR3 has 13 amino acids. The junction had 5 bases not matched to a gene; V was cut back by 7 bases and J by 4 bases. Germline CDR1 and CDR2: MNHEY and SVGAGI.

CDR3 in DNA: TGCGCCAGCAGCTTGGATGGGGGCCCCTGGGATGGCTACACCTTC. It yields the protein CASSLDGGPWDGYTF. The V call is TRBV5-1, the J call TRBJ1-2; possible D gene TRBD1, 6 bases. Trimming removed 0 bases from V and 6 bases from J, with 15 bases in between. This CDR3 is 15 amino acids long. Germline CDR1 and CDR2: SGHRS and YFSETQ.

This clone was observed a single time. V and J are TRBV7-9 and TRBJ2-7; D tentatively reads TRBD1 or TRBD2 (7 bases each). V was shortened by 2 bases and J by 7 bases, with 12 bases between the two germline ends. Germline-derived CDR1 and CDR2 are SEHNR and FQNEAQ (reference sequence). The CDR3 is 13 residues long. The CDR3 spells CASSLLQGGEQYF. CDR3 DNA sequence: TGTGCCAGCAGCTTACTCCAGGGGGGGGAGCAGTACTTC. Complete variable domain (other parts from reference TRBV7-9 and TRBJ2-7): DTGVSQNPRHKITKRGQNVTFRCDPISEHNRLYWYRQTLGQGPEFLTYFQNEAQLEKSRLLSDRFSAERPKGSFSTLEIQRTEQGDSAMYLCASSLLQGGEQYFGPGTRLTVT.

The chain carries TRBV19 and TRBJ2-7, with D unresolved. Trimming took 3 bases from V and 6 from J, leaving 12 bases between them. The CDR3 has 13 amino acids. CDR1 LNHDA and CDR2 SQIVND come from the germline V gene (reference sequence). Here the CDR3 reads CASSIEAHGEQYF. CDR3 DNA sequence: TGTGCCAGTAGTATTGAGGCCCACGGCGAGCAGTACTTC.

For the CDR3, the DNA is TGTGCCAGCAGCCCCGACGGGGTTCCGAACACTGAAGCTTTCTTT. Its protein product is CASSPDGVPNTEAFF. This chain joins TRBV9 and TRBJ1-1, with D uncertain. The CDR3 is 15 amino acids. Trimming shortened V by 4 bases and J by 1 base, and 14 bases separated the two germline ends. Looked up from germline, CDR1 is SGDLS and CDR2 is YYNGEE.

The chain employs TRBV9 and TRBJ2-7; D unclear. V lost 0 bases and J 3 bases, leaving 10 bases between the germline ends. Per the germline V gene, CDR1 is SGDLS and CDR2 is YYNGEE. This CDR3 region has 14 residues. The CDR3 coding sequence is TGTGCCAGCAGCGTAGGGTGGTCCGGCTACGAGCAGTACTTC. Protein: CASSVGWSGYEQYF.

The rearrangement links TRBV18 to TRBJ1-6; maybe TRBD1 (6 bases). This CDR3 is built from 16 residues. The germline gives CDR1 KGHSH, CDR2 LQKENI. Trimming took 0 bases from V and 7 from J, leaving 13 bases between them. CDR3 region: CASSPPLGAANSPLHF. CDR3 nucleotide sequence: TGTGCCAGCTCACCACCGTTGGGGGCCGCAAATTCACCCCTCCACTTT.

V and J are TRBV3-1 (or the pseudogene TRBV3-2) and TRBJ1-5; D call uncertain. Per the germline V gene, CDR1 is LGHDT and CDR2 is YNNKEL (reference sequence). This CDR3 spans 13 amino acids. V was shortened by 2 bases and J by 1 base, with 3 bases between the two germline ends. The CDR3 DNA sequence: TGTGCCAGCAGCCAATACAGCAATCAGCCCCAGCATTTT. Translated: CASSQYSNQPQHF.

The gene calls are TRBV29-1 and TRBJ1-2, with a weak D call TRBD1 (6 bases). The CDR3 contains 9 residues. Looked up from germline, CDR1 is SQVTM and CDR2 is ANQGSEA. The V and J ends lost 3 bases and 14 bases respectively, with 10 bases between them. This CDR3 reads CSVDRGFTF. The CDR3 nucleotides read TGCAGCGTTGACAGGGGATTTACCTTC.

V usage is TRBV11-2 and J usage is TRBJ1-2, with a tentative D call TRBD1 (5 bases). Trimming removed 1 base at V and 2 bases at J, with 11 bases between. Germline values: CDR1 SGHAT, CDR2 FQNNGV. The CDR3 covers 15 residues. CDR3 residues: CASSLVGRTNYGYTF. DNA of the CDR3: TGTGCCAGCAGCTTAGTAGGGAGGACAAACTATGGCTACACCTTC.

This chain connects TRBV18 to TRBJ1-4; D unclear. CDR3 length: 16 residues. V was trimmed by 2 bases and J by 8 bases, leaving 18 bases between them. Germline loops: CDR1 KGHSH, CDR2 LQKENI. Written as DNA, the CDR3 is TGTGCCAGCTCACCATCCGGGCCCCAACTACGAGAAAAACTGTTTTTT. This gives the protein CASSPSGPQLREKLFF.

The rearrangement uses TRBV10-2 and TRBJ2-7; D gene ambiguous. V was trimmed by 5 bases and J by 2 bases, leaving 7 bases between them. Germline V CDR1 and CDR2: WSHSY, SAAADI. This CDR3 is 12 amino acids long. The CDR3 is CASSHRTYEQYF. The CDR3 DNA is TGCGCCAGCAGTCACCGGACCTACGAGCAGTACTTC.

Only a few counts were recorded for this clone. CDR3 coding DNA: TGTGCCAGCAGGATAACAGATGAAGCTTTCTTT. Its protein is CASRITDEAFF. This chain uses TRBV2 with TRBJ1-1; D is uncertain. There are 11 residues in the CDR3. The V gene lost 6 bases and the J gene lost 7 bases, with 9 bases spanning the gap. CDR1 SNHLY and CDR2 FYNNEI come from the germline V gene.

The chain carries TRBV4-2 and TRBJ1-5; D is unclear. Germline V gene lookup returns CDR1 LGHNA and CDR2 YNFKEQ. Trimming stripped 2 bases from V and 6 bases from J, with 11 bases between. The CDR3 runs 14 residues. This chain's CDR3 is CASSQSVGSQPQHF. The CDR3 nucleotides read TGTGCCAGCAGCCAAAGTGTTGGCAGTCAGCCCCAGCATTTT.

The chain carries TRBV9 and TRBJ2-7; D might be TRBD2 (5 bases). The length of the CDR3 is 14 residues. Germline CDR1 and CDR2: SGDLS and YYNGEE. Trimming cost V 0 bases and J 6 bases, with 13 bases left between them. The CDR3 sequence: CASSVVASPAEQYF. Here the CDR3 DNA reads TGTGCCAGCAGCGTAGTAGCTAGCCCCGCCGAGCAGTACTTC.

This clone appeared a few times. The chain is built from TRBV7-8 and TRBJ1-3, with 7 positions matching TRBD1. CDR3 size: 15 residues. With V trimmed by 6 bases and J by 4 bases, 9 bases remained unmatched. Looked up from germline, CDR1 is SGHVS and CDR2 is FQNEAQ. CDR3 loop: CASRRLEGQGNTIYF. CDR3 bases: TGTGCCAGCAGACGCCTAGAGGGACAGGGAAACACCATATATTTT.

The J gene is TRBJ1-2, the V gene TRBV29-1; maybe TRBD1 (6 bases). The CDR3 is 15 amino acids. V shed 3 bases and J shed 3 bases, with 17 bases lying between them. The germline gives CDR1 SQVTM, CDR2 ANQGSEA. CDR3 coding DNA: TGCAGCGTTGACAGCGGCGGGGGCGCGGACTATGGCTACACCTTC. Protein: CSVDSGGGADYGYTF.

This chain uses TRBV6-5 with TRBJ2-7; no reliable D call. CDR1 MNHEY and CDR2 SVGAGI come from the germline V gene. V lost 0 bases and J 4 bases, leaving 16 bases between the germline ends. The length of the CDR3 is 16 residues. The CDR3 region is CASSYSRGTLGYEQYF. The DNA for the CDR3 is TGTGCCAGCAGTTACTCGAGAGGAACCTTGGGGTACGAGCAGTACTTC.